These T cell receptor beta chains were read from a single sample in a study of T-cell reconstitution after alpha-beta-depleted transplantation in children. TCRdb reprocessed the PCR reads via MiXCR and lists one record per CDR3 protein. The sample lists fewer than 1 million distinct CDR3 sequences, 15% to 20% occurring once. The input for sequencing was PBMCs, mostly from graft donor cells, taken 360 days after TCRalphabeta/CD19-depleted stem cell transplant. Receptor source: a male patient younger than 18 who had a stem cell transplant for acute lymphoblastic leukemia, so the T cells may come from the graft donor. CDR3s include the opening cysteine and the closing phenylalanine or tryptophan. A D gene is named only where the DNA matches it firmly. Size is omitted from some rows. Given values are once, few, many or a class for expanded clones.

CDR3aa	CDR3nt	d_gene	abundance	v_gene	j_gene
CASSLPQTGVTDTQYF	TGTGCCAGCAGCCTACCCCAGACAGGGGTCACAGATACGCAGTATTTT	TRBD1	-	TRBV7-3	TRBJ2-3
CSAQDRGLKTQYF	TGCAGTGCCCAGGACAGGGGGCTAAAGACCCAGTACTTC	TRBD1	few	TRBV20-1	TRBJ2-5
CASSWDGANSYNEQFF	TGTGCCAGCAGCTGGGATGGGGCGAACTCCTACAATGAGCAGTTCTTC	-	few	TRBV3-1	TRBJ2-1
CSARGNSGHSYEQYF	TGCAGTGCTAGAGGGAACAGCGGACACTCCTACGAGCAGTACTTC	-	-	TRBV20-1	TRBJ2-7
CSASDAPVVAKNIQYF	TGCAGTGCTAGTGACGCGCCAGTGGTAGCCAAAAACATTCAGTACTTC	-	-	TRBV20-1	TRBJ2-4
CASRISGSNYNEQFF	TGTGCCAGTAGAATTAGCGGGAGTAACTACAATGAGCAGTTCTTC	TRBD2	-	TRBV19	TRBJ2-1
CASSLWDRTNEKLFF	TGTGCCAGCAGCTTATGGGACAGGACTAATGAAAAACTGTTTTTT	TRBD1	few	TRBV7-2	TRBJ1-4
CASSELAVTYNEQFF	TGTGCCAGCAGCGAACTAGCGGTGACCTACAATGAGCAGTTCTTC	TRBD2	-	TRBV2	TRBJ2-1
CASSDPGFNTGELFF	TGCGCCAGCAGCGACCCAGGGTTTAACACCGGGGAGCTGTTTTTT	-	many	TRBV4-1	TRBJ2-2
CASSIGQGTEAFF	TGTGCCAGTAGTATCGGGCAGGGGACTGAAGCTTTCTTT	-	few	TRBV19	TRBJ1-1
CASSQGPAGVVGELFF	TGTGCCAGCAGCCAGGGCCCAGCGGGAGTTGTCGGGGAGCTGTTTTTT	TRBD2	few	TRBV4-2	TRBJ2-2
CASILDPPGVGYTF	TGTGCCAGCATCTTGGACCCCCCAGGGGTTGGCTACACCTTC	-	few	TRBV12-3/TRBV12-4	TRBJ1-2
CASNKSGANVLTF	TGTGCCAGCAATAAATCTGGGGCCAACGTCCTGACTTTC	-	-	TRBV19	TRBJ2-6
CALSGDRLYSNQPQHF	TGTGCCCTCTCCGGGGACAGGCTCTATAGCAATCAGCCCCAGCATTTT	TRBD1	-	TRBV24-1	TRBJ1-5
CSAKLAGSYNEQFF	TGCAGTGCAAAATTAGCGGGAAGCTACAATGAGCAGTTCTTC	TRBD2	few	TRBV20-1	TRBJ2-1
CASSFGRRYGYTF	TGTGCCAGCAGTTTCGGCAGACGCTATGGCTACACCTTC	-	-	TRBV27	TRBJ1-2
CSVGAGGNNEQFF	TGCAGCGTGGGAGCGGGAGGGAACAATGAGCAGTTCTTC	TRBD2	many	TRBV29-1	TRBJ2-1
CASSPGTLNTGELFF	TGCGCCAGCAGCCCAGGGACTTTGAACACCGGGGAGCTGTTTTTT	-	many	TRBV5-1	TRBJ2-2
CASRTGQGAYEQYF	TGCGCCAGCAGGACAGGGCAAGGGGCCTACGAGCAGTACTTC	TRBD1	few	TRBV4-1	TRBJ2-7
CASSFPGPGTQYF	TGTGCCAGCAGCTTTCCTGGCCCCGGGACCCAGTACTTC	-	-	TRBV7-9	TRBJ2-5
CSVEDSAIEQYF	TGCAGCGTTGAAGATTCGGCGATCGAGCAGTACTTC	-	few	TRBV29-1	TRBJ2-7
CASSSRPGTGSVHGYTF	TGTGCCAGCAGCTCCCGGCCGGGGACAGGGTCGGTTCATGGCTACACCTTC	TRBD1	-	TRBV9	TRBJ1-2
CASSYSFGGSGNTIYF	TGTGCCAGCAGTTACTCCTTTGGGGGCTCTGGAAACACCATATATTTT	-	-	TRBV6-5	TRBJ1-3
CASSSPGTQGYEQFF	TGTGCCAGCAGTAGCCCGGGGACACAGGGCTATGAGCAGTTCTTC	-	-	TRBV12-3/TRBV12-4	TRBJ2-1
CASSSLGDYNYEQYF	TGTGCCAGCAGTTCCCTCGGGGACTATAACTACGAGCAGTACTTC	TRBD2	few	TRBV25-1	TRBJ2-7
CASSLKGRGNEQYF	TGTGCCAGCAGTTTAAAGGGCAGGGGAAACGAGCAGTACTTC	-	-	TRBV27	TRBJ2-7
CASSSMSTASEQYF	TGTGCCAGTAGTTCAATGTCGACAGCATCCGAGCAGTACTTC	-	once	TRBV19	TRBJ2-7
CASSFLAGLGPGELFF	TGTGCCAGCAGCTTTCTAGCGGGCCTCGGGCCAGGGGAGCTGTTTTTT	TRBD2	many	TRBV7-9	TRBJ2-2
CASSWPEIAGAKNEQFF	TGCGCCAGCAGCTGGCCCGAGATAGCGGGAGCCAAAAATGAGCAGTTCTTC	TRBD2	-	TRBV5-1	TRBJ2-1
CASTGTSGRRGNTGELFF	TGTGCCAGCACCGGGACTAGCGGGAGGAGGGGGAACACCGGGGAGCTGTTTTTT	TRBD2	-	TRBV6-1	TRBJ2-2
CSVGTSGTDNEQFF	TGCAGCGTGGGGACTAGCGGGACCGACAATGAGCAGTTCTTC	TRBD2	many	TRBV29-1	TRBJ2-1
CSVVTSSYNEQFF	TGCAGCGTCGTGACTAGCTCCTACAATGAGCAGTTCTTC	-	once	TRBV29-1	TRBJ2-1
CSVGPQGRLTDTQYF	TGCAGCGTCGGGCCACAGGGTCGCCTCACAGATACGCAGTATTTT	-	few	TRBV29-1	TRBJ2-3
CARQETPGHGNTEAFF	TGTGCCAGACAAGAGACTCCGGGACACGGGAACACTGAAGCTTTCTTT	-	few	TRBV2	TRBJ1-1
CSALLASGSGANVLTF	TGCAGTGCCCTCCTAGCGTCAGGATCTGGGGCCAACGTCCTGACTTTC	-	-	TRBV20-1	TRBJ2-6
CASSFNVGGSGSLHF	TGTGCCAGCAGTTTTAACGTAGGGGGATCGGGTTCTCTCCACTTT	-	few	TRBV12-3/TRBV12-4	TRBJ1-6
CATDTGLGYTF	TGTGCCACCGACACAGGGCTTGGCTACACCTTC	-	few	TRBV19	TRBJ1-2
CATSDLLGKTQYF	TGTGCCACCAGTGATCTCCTTGGGAAGACCCAGTACTTC	-	-	TRBV24-1	TRBJ2-5
CASSLGGGLAGDNEQFF	TGTGCCAGCAGCTTAGGCGGCGGACTAGCGGGAGACAATGAGCAGTTCTTC	TRBD2	few	TRBV7-7	TRBJ2-1
CASRRPPNYGYTF	TGTGCCAGCAGGCGACCCCCGAACTATGGCTACACCTTC	-	few	TRBV28	TRBJ1-2
CASSLPPNEQFF	TGTGCCAGCAGCCTTCCCCCAAATGAGCAGTTCTTC	-	many	TRBV7-8	TRBJ2-1
CSVAEGGISDEQFF	TGCAGCGTTGCGGAGGGGGGGATTTCGGACGAGCAGTTCTTC	-	few	TRBV29-1	TRBJ2-1
CASSPRVGSQETQYF	TGTGCCAGCAGCCCCCGAGTGGGGTCTCAAGAGACCCAGTACTTC	-	few	TRBV9	TRBJ2-5
CASRPFSNTEAFF	TGTGCCAGCAGGCCTTTTTCGAACACTGAAGCTTTCTTT	-	-	TRBV6-1	TRBJ1-1
CASSQEGGTQLAGEWEQFF	TGTGCCAGCAGCCAAGAAGGGGGGACCCAACTAGCGGGGGAGTGGGAGCAGTTCTTC	TRBD2	few	TRBV4-2	TRBJ2-1
CASFPLLAGGRYTQYF	TGTGCCAGCTTCCCTCTCCTAGCGGGAGGGCGGTATACGCAGTATTTT	TRBD2	few	TRBV27	TRBJ2-3
CASSLIAGLAGVYEQFF	TGCGCCAGCAGCTTGATAGCAGGGCTAGCGGGAGTATATGAGCAGTTCTTC	TRBD2	few	TRBV5-1	TRBJ2-1
CASSLMDPTYNEQFF	TGCGCCAGCAGCTTGATGGACCCGACATACAATGAGCAGTTCTTC	-	-	TRBV5-1	TRBJ2-1
CASSQDPREMHYEQYF	TGCGCCAGCAGCCAAGATCCCCGGGAGATGCACTACGAGCAGTACTTC	-	many	TRBV4-1	TRBJ2-7
CATSDLPRLAAATDTQYF	TGTGCCACCAGTGATTTGCCCCGCCTAGCGGCCGCCACAGATACGCAGTATTTT	TRBD2	-	TRBV24-1	TRBJ2-3
CAISPLDSNNSPLHF	TGTGCCATCAGTCCCTTGGACAGCAATAATTCACCCCTCCACTTT	-	many	TRBV10-3	TRBJ1-6